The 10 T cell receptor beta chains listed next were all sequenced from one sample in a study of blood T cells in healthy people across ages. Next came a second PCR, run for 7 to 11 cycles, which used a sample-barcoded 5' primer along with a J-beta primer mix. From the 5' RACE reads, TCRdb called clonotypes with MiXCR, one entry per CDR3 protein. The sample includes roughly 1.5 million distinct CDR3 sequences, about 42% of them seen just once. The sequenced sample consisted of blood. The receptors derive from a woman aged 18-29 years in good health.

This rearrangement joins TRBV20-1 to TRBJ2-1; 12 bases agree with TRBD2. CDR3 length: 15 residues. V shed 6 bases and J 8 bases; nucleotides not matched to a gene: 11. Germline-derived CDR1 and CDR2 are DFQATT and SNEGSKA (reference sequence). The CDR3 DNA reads TGCAGTGCAACTCGACTAGCGGGAGTATCGGATGAGCAGTTCTTC. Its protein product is CSATRLAGVSDEQFF.

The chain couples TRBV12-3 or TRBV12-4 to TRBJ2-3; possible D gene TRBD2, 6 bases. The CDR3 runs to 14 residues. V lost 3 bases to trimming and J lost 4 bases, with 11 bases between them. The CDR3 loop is CASSFGGISDTQYF. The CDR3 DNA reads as TGTGCCAGCAGTTTTGGGGGGATCTCAGATACGCAGTATTTT.

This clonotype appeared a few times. CDR3 sequence reads: CASSWDLWSEQYF. CDR3 nucleotide sequence: TGTGCCAGCAGTTGGGACCTCTGGAGCGAGCAGTACTTC. The chain is built from TRBV7-6 and TRBJ2-7; perhaps D is TRBD1 or TRBD2 (5 bases each). The ends were cut back, 6 bases at V and 6 bases at J, with 15 bases in the middle. CDR1 and CDR2 (germline): SGHVS, FNYEAQ. CDR3 length: 13 amino acids.

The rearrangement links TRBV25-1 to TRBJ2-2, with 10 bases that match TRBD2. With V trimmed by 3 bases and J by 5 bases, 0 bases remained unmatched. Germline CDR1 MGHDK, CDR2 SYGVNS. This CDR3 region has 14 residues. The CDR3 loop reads CASSETSGTGELFF. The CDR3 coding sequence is TGTGCCAGCAGTGAGACTAGCGGGACCGGGGAGCTGTTTTTT.

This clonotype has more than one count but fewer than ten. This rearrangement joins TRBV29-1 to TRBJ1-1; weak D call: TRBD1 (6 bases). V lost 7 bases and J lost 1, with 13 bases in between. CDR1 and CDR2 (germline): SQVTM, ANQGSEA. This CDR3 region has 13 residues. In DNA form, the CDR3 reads TGCAGCGGTCTTACAGGGCCGAACACTGAAGCTTTCTTT. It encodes CSGLTGPNTEAFF. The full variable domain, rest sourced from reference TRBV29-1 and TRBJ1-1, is SAVISQKPSRDICQRGTSLTIQCQVDSQVTMMFWYRQQPGQSLTLIATANQGSEATYESGFVIDKFPISRPNLTFSTLTVSNMSPEDSSIYLCSGLTGPNTEAFFGQGTRLTVV.

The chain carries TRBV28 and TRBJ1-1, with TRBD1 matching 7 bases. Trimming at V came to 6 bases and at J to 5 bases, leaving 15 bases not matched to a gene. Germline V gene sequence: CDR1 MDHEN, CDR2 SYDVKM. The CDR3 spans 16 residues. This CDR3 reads CASSLPTSPGGTEAFF. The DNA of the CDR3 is TGTGCCAGCAGCCTTCCCACGTCCCCAGGGGGAACTGAAGCTTTCTTT.

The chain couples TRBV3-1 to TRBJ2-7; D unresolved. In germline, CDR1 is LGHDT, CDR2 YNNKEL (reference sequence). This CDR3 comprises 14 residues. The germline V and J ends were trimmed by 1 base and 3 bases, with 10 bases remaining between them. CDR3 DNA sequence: TGTGCCAGCAGCCAAGGTGCCTACAACTACGAGCAGTACTTC. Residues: CASSQGAYNYEQYF.

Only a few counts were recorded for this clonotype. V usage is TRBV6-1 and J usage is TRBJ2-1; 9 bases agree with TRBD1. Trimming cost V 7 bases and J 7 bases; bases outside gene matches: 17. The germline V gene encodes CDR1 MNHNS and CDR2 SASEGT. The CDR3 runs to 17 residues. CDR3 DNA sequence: TGTGCCAGCACATCTCCGGAGGGACAGGGAATTCAGAATGAGCAGTTCTTC. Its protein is CASTSPEGQGIQNEQFF.

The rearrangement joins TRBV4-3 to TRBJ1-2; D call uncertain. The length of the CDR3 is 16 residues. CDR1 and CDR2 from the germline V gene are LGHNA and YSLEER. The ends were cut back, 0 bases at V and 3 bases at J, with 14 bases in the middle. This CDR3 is CASSQEIHSDYYGYTF. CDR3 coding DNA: TGCGCCAGCAGCCAAGAGATTCACTCAGACTACTATGGCTACACCTTC.

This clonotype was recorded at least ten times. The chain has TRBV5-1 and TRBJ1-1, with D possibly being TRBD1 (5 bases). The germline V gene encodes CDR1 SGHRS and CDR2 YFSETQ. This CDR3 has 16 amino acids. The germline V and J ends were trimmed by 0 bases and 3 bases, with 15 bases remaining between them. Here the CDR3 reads CASSLGARGWDTEAFF. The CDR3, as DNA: TGCGCCAGCAGCTTGGGAGCAAGGGGATGGGACACTGAAGCTTTCTTT.